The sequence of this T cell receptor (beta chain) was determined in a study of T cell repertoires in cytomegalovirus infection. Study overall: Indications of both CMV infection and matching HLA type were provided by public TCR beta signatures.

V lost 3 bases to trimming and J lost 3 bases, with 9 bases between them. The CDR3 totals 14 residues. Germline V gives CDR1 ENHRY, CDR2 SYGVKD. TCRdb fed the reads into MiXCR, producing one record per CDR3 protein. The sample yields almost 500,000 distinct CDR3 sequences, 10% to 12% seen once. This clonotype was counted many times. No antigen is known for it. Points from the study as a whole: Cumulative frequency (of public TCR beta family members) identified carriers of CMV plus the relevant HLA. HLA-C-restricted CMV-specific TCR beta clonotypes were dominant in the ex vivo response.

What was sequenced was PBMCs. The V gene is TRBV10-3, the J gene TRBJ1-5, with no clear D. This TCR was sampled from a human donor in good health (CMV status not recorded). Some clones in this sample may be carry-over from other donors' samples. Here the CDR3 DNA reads TGTGCCATCAGTGAAGTGGGGTCCAATCAGCCCCAGCATTTT. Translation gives CAISEVGSNQPQHF.